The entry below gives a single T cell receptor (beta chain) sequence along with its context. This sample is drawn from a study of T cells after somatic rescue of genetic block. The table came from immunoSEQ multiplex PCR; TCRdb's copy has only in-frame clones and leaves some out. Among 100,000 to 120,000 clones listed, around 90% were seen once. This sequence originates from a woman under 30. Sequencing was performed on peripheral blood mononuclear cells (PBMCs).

This CDR3 is CASSLVGGENPNYGYTF. In nucleotides, the CDR3 is TGCGCCAGCAGCTTGGTCGGGGGCGAAAATCCCAACTATGGCTACACCTTC. The gene calls are TRBV5-1 and TRBJ1-2, with D perhaps TRBD1 (6 bases). Trimming left V 0 bases short and J 2 bases short, with 17 bases between. The CDR3 totals 17 residues. CDR1 SGHRS and CDR2 YFSETQ come from the germline V gene.